This T cell receptor (beta chain) came from a study of cytomegalovirus exposure and HLA in healthy donors (dated by TCRdb to the late 2010s). Regarding the study in general: An earlier analysis of approximately 640 of the donors reported 250 to 300 Gb of sequence data and roughly 110 million unique TCR beta sequences from 190 million or so T cells. Rather than using new phenotypic data, the later analysis identified candidate immune exposures from TCR beta sequences and from how often those sequences occurred across donors. On average, 235,054 unique TCR beta nucleotide sequences were sequenced per donor among 398 genotyped donors of the cohort, with 15% to 20% of those sequences being non-productive. Roughly five DR-DQ haplotypes were handled as single units for association and clustering, since linkage in the cohort was strong. All discovery cohort repertoires had been generated on a single sequencing platform. Donor age, sex, ethnicity and CMV serostatus were compiled alongside the repertoire data. The study was designed to test whether signatures of past pathogen exposure could be identified by cataloging public T cell receptors. Using immunosequencing, the study profiled T cell repertoires from 500 to 800 subjects and related those repertoires to cytomegalovirus serostatus. Class I and class II HLA loci were covered by the typing at four-digit resolution. Besides the first cohort of approximately 710 subjects, a separate validation cohort made up of 90 to 150 different subjects was used. Genome-wide SNP genotypes for about 55% of the roughly 670 donors were used in a later genetic analysis, which treated that subset as a discovery cohort. The number of donors typed differed by locus, with 629-630 for A, B, C, DRB1 and DQB1, 522 for DQA1, 600 to 610 for DPA1, and roughly 450 for DPB1. In an earlier analysis of around 540 of the donors, high-throughput TCR beta sequencing was used to judge whether each TCR beta V gene segment behaved as functional or pseudogenic. A later analysis re-analyzed previously published TCR beta repertoires from 550 to 700 donors and added high-resolution HLA genotyping to study TCR occurrence patterns. High-throughput TCR immunosequencing, statistical association of individual TCRs with disease status, and machine learning were combined to predict cytomegalovirus infection status. An early release that covered fewer than 750 HLA-typed donors contained 300 to 350 gigabases of sequencing data and tens of millions of unique TCR sequences. Among the roughly 400 genotyped donors, approximately 76% belonged to the genetic ancestry cluster associated with self-reported Caucasian donors.

In total, fewer than 750 healthy bone marrow donors made up the cohort. All cohort members were sampled while nominally healthy, although unrecorded immune exposures were likely present. The donor was CMV seronegative and belonged to the group of over 300 seronegative cohort members. Every donor gave a peripheral blood sample, and the peripheral blood mononuclear cells from that sample were used for TCR beta sequencing. Genomic DNA was extracted from the blood cell samples with the Qiagen DNeasy Blood Extraction Kit. In the case of this clone: Its antigen remains unidentified. No quality values exist for individual bases; no much larger clone is one base distant.

Receptor amplification or capture employed the immunoSEQ multiplex PCR assay. For the multiplex PCR, a mixture combining 60 forward primers for TCR Vbeta segments and 13 reverse primers for TCR Jbeta segments was used. The CDR3 region of rearranged TCR beta genes was amplified from genomic DNA with a multiplex PCR assay. The Illumina HiSeq System was used to sequence the amplified TCR beta libraries as 87-base-pair reads. From the authors' description of their analysis: A later analysis counted approximately 74 million unique TCR beta chains across the 500 to 850 repertoires, and 9.5 million to 11 million of these chains were shared by at least two donors. A nearest-neighbor algorithm error-corrected the raw reads and collapsed the reads into unique sequences, merging closely related sequences to remove PCR and sequencing errors. V, D and J gene segments were assigned by aligning CDR3 sequences to IMGT reference sequences. For a sequence to be retained, a match of at least six nucleotides to both a V gene segment and a J gene segment was required. Rearrangements were called productive when the CDR3 lacked stop codons and stayed in frame with V and J; all others were non-productive. CDR3 was defined by IMGT convention, running from the second conserved V-encoded cysteine to the conserved J-encoded phenylalanine. The earlier analysis of roughly 590 of the donors excluded any sequence lacking an unambiguous match to a single V gene segment. An earlier analysis of around 600 of the donors classified V segments as functional when productive rearrangements were above 56.7% and as segregating when the standard deviation between donors was above 5%. To diagnose cytomegalovirus status from the catalog of TCR beta chain sequences, a statistical classification framework was built. V and J gene assignment, in a later analysis, came from comparing TCR nucleotide sequences with IMGT/GENE-DB human TR gene sequences. Using the TCRdist pipeline, a later analysis assigned CDR3 sequences along with most-parsimonious VDJ recombination scenarios. In a later analysis, each TCR beta chain was defined by its CDR3 amino acid sequence together with its V-gene family, and reads lacking a unique V-gene family were excluded. To address suspected cross-contamination and a sequencing artifact, a later analysis removed 592 highly shared, low-generation-probability nucleotide sequences. A later analysis calculated a clonal expansion index for each public chain from normalized within-repertoire ranks of inferred template counts. In a later analysis, generation probabilities were computed using a VDJ recombination model fitted to out-of-frame rearrangements, and the results were checked against IGoR. A later analysis scored TCR-TCR, TCR-HLA and TCR-CMV co-occurrence with hypergeometric tests, applying a repertoire-size bias correction to TCR pairs. To estimate false discovery rates, a later analysis permuted the HLA or CMV assignments 20 times. In a later analysis, co-occurring TCRs were grouped using DBSCAN, with TCRdist sequence similarity added in when clustering inside HLA-allele-positive subsets. Repertoires with fewer than 30,000 or more than 120,000 public chains, plus five repertoires with anomalous nucleotide sharing, were excluded from co-occurrence clustering. The clones in this table, taken by TCRdb from immuneACCESS, are in-frame only. Not every clone is retained; where verified, under half of the shortfall comes from an unresolved V gene, and the cause of the rest is unknown. That table is the source of V, J and clone size, and D and trimming were worked out from the DNA. Counted in this sample were 85,000 to 100,000 clones; about 78% of them appeared once. The ten biggest clones cover around 3.6% of the sample.

V loses 4 bases at its end and J loses 0 bases; junction bases beyond the gene matches: 9. The CDR3 has 16 amino acids, counting the end cysteine and phenylalanine. Of the read, only the CDR3 DNA is kept; its 48 bases are in frame from base 1. CDR1 and CDR2, per the germline V gene (reference sequence), are SGHKS and YYEKEE. General findings and caveats noted by the study authors: Roughly uniform sequencing depth across donors was assumed in presence/absence analyses, although this assumption may not hold. A further reported finding was that TCR beta sequences accurately predicted the HLA-A and HLA-B alleles for most subjects in the first cohort. A cluster of highly shared sequence variants was judged likely to represent a technical artifact of the sequencing pipeline. In a later genetic analysis, fewer N-insertions in productive TCRs were reported among donors in an Asian-associated ancestry cluster than the 666-donor mean. Most TCR sequences were seen in very few donors, while some public TCRs were found in many individuals. Because HLA typing was missing for some donors at each locus, association tests included only the typed subset. A later analysis reported that several top co-occurrence clusters appeared linked to parvovirus B19, influenza, CMV and Epstein-Barr virus. Correlated functional status among segregating V segments might be attributable to linkage disequilibrium, but an unknown experimental factor could not be ruled out. Because the 87-base-pair reads could not distinguish some IMGT-functional V segments, including TRBV6-2 and TRBV6-3, those segments were excluded. V-gene and J-gene trimming of TCR beta chains was associated with a missense DCLRE1C variant in a later genetic analysis, and the association was replicated in an independent cohort. According to the authors, the approach could potentially be generalized to other disease states and immunological phenotypes. The classifier was reported to diagnose cytomegalovirus status with high specificity and sensitivity in both the original cohort and the validation cohort. Strong co-occurrence of HLA alleles, especially DR and DQ, made assigning TCR associations to individual alleles difficult. The earlier analysis of about 600 of the donors excluded some 15 rarely observed V segments, including chromosome 9 orphons, because counts were too low. A later analysis found that HLA-associated TCR beta chains were more clonally expanded and had lower generation probabilities than equally common non-associated chains. A few of the identified cytomegalovirus-associated TCR beta chains were confirmed in vitro to be specific for cytomegalovirus antigens. Specific HLA alleles were associated with 15,000 to 20,000 TCR beta sequences at a false discovery rate of 0.05 in a later analysis. The study gave a list of about 150 TCR beta chains associated with cytomegalovirus. An earlier analysis of 450 to 750 of the donors showed that most TCR beta V segments appeared in productive rearrangements either about 87% or about 30% of the time, which broadly matched IMGT annotations. According to a later analysis, TCR association rates differed among HLA loci, with DRB1 alleles showing the most associated TCRs and HLA-C alleles showing the fewest. This cohort had only TCR beta chains sequenced, and the lack of alpha or paired-chain data limited which features could be detected. In a later analysis, most CMV-associated TCR beta chains were found to appear HLA-restricted, with HLA associations seemingly driven largely by CMV exposure. For the cohort, immune exposure information was limited to CMV serostatus.

The chain links TRBV5-5 with TRBJ2-7, with 8 bases aligning to TRBD1. The sample was PBMCs. The origin of this receptor is a man aged 35 to 55 in good health and CMV-seronegative. CDR3 reads: CASSRRDRSSSYEQYF. The sequence in DNA is TGTGCCAGCAGCCGCAGGGACAGGTCGAGCTCCTACGAGCAGTACTTC.